The clone carrying this TCR beta chain appeared a few times. The CDR3 totals 15 residues. The ends were cut back, 5 bases at V and 1 base at J, with 14 bases in the middle. Per the germline V gene, CDR1 is MNHEY and CDR2 is SMNVEV (reference sequence). PCR amplification relied on 60 Vbeta primers (plus 13 Jbeta primers). Sequenced by immunoSEQ multiplex PCR; TCRdb stores in-frame clones only, minus some. Seen here are around 110,000 clones, roughly 9% observed once, and the top ten hold less than 4%. This specimen belongs to a study of cytomegalovirus exposure and HLA in healthy donors. Study-level background: The study placed approximately 80% of its roughly 410 genotyped donors in the Caucasian-associated ancestry cluster.

Sample: PBMCs. This chain joins TRBV27 and TRBJ1-1; TRBD1 might be the D (5 bases). This TCR was sampled from a man between 25 and 39 years old in good health and CMV-seronegative. The CDR3 DNA reads as TGTGCCAGCAGTGACCAGCCCACAGGGAACACTGAAGCTTTCTTT. This translates into CASSDQPTGNTEAFF.